These 8 T cell receptor beta chains were all obtained from the same sample, sequenced in a study of shared clonotypes between healthy human individuals. Profiling relied on immunoSEQ multiplex PCR, and the TCRdb table lists in-frame clones only, not all of them. The sample records about 1 million clones, more than 65% being singletons. Sequencing was done on a sample of memory CD4+ T cells sorted from blood. Subset denoted: CD45RA-negative fraction. These receptors all stem from a man between 18 and 35 years old in good health.

This chain links TRBV20-1 with TRBJ2-5, with no clear D. The CDR3 runs 10 residues. V lost 5 bases to trimming and J lost 4 bases, with 5 bases between them. Germline V gives CDR1 DFQATT, CDR2 SNEGSKA (reference sequence). DNA for the CDR3: TGCAGTGCTGTCACAGAGACCCAGTACTTC. Protein product: CSAVTETQYF.

The gene calls are TRBV13 and TRBJ2-3; TRBD2 aligns across 10 bases. The germline V gene has CDR1 PRHDT and CDR2 FYEKMQ (reference sequence). CDR3 length: 15 residues. V was clipped by 5 bases and J by 4 bases; unmatched bases: 6. CDR3 bases: TGTGCCAGCAGCCCCTCCGGGACTAGCGCAGATACGCAGTATTTT. Residues: CASSPSGTSADTQYF.

This chain joins TRBV4-3 and TRBJ2-1; D is unclear. This CDR3 has 13 residues. The V end lost 0 bases, the J end lost 8 bases, and 8 bases lay between the germline ends. Germline CDR1 LGHNA, CDR2 YSLEER. CDR3 nucleotide sequence: TGCGCCAGCAGCCAAGATCTGCGAGATGAGCAGTTCTTC. Translated: CASSQDLRDEQFF.

This clone has a single count. The chain is built from TRBV6-5 and TRBJ1-6; D unclear. The CDR3 extends over 16 amino acids. Trimming shortened V by 3 bases and J by 10 bases, and 19 bases separated the two germline ends. Germline V gene data show CDR1 as MNHEY and CDR2 as SVGAGI. The CDR3 DNA reads TGTGCCAGCAGTTATCCTTCCGGGAACAATCACTCACCCCTCCACTTT. This sequence encodes CASSYPSGNNHSPLHF.

This chain joins TRBV2 and TRBJ1-5; 7 bases line up with TRBD1. Trimming cost V 6 bases and J 2 bases; bases outside gene matches: 7. The CDR3 has 15 amino acids. From germline, CDR1 is SNHLY and CDR2 FYNNEI. This CDR3 is CASRSTGLGNQPQHF. The CDR3 DNA follows: TGTGCCAGCAGGTCGACAGGGTTGGGCAATCAGCCCCAGCATTTT.

The genes are TRBV6-1 and TRBJ1-1, with a possible D match to TRBD1 (5 bases). The CDR3 is made up of 13 amino acids. The V gene's germline CDR1 is MNHNS and CDR2 SASEGT. Between the trimmed V and J ends, which lost 10 bases and 3 bases, there was a span of 15 bases. The CDR3: CATKYPGYTEAFF. The CDR3 DNA sequence: TGTGCCACAAAATACCCAGGGTACACTGAAGCTTTCTTT.

This clone was picked up a small number of times. This chain uses TRBV14 with TRBJ1-2; 9 nucleotides match TRBD1. The CDR3 runs 17 residues. Germline V gives CDR1 SGHDN, CDR2 FVKESK. Trimming cost V 4 bases and J 5 bases; bases outside gene matches: 14. The CDR3 loop is CASSPLSGGTGSYGYTF. DNA of the CDR3: TGTGCCAGCAGCCCCCTATCAGGGGGGACAGGGTCGTATGGCTACACCTTC.

This rearrangement joins TRBV5-6 to TRBJ2-2, with 10 bases lining up with TRBD2. V lost 3 bases, J lost 7 bases, and 6 bases stayed unmatched. CDR3 length equals 15 residues. CDR1 and CDR2 (germline): SGHDT, YYEEEE. Here the CDR3 DNA reads TGTGCCAGCAGCTGGCTAGCGGGAGAATACGGGGAGCTGTTTTTT. Translating it yields CASSWLAGEYGELFF. Based on the CDR3 plus reference TRBV5-6 and TRBJ2-2, the full variable domain is DAGVTQSPTHLIKTRGQQVTLRCSPKSGHDTVSWYQQALGQGPQFIFQYYEEEERQRGNFPDRFSGHQFPNYSSELNVNALLLGDSALYLCASSWLAGEYGELFFGEGSRLTVL.